This T cell receptor beta chain was sequenced for a study of blood T cell repertoires in COVID-19 (dated by TCRdb to 2020 to 2022). For the wider study: Samples from collaborators originated in the United States, Italy and Spain and spanned both the acute and convalescent phases of COVID-19. Samples were obtained from the ongoing ImmuneRACE study (first 160 participants) and from roughly 1,300 subjects provided by 6 global collaborators. The prospective study material was composed of cDNA or gDNA derived from T cells, B-cell-depleted T cells, or PBMCs. Nearly every sample came with metadata listing a de-identified subject ID, COVID-19 status, age in years and sex. Where available, HLA class I and class II types were taken from metadata supplied by the sample provider and were not determined by assay-based typing. The repertoires were released in a freely available public database meant as a resource for research on the immune response to SARS-CoV-2. Subjects who had been exposed to COVID-19, were actively infected with it, or had recovered from it provided the deeply sampled blood TCRbeta repertoires that made up the dataset.

As to this clone: What this receptor recognizes is not known. Per-base qualities were not stored, and no clone one base away is much larger.

The paper as a whole reports these results and caveats: The quantity of clinical and demographic metadata differed by source and by participant and was supplied without curation.

Participants in the prospective study were aged roughly 18 to 89 years, lived in about two dozen United States geographic areas, and enrolled through a virtual design. In the prospective study, cohorts were assigned on the basis of participant-reported clinical history obtained from a screening survey and a study questionnaire. For ImmuneRACE Cohort 3, a participant was defined as recovered based on two consecutive negative NP/OP PCR tests, clearance by a healthcare professional, or resolution of symptoms. Mobile phlebotomists in the prospective study collected whole blood, serum and a nasopharyngeal or oropharyngeal swab from every participant. Over a roughly 2-month period, participants in the prospective study had the option of providing additional blood draws and questionnaires. Prospective study blood samples were shipped either frozen or at room temperature before DNA extraction. The germline V gene (reference sequence) specifies LNHDA as CDR1 and SQIVND as CDR2. Measured from the cysteine to the phenylalanine, the CDR3 is 13 residues long. The CDR3 DNA has 39 bases and is translated from base 1. At the junction V is shortened by 7 bases and J by 1 base, with 9 bases in between.

The immunoSEQ Assay, a bias-controlled multiplex PCR, was used to amplify TCRbeta CDR3 regions from genomic DNA. The paper's processing steps were these. The number of nucleated cells in each sample was estimated from the amplification of reference gene primers within the assay. Sequence reads were collapsed and filtered to measure the absolute abundance of every unique TCRbeta CDR3 rearrangement. For each sample, productive Simpson clonality was calculated as the square root of Simpson's diversity index over productive rearrangements. In its TCRdb copy, this immuneACCESS table keeps in-frame sequences only and misses some clones. Where compared with another copy, unresolved V genes explain less than half of these, and the others have no known cause. V, J and clone size are taken as reported in that table, and D and trimming were inferred from the DNA itself. Here the sample has approximately 470,000 clones; around 90% occur a single time. The ten top clones hold 0.7% of the sample.

Recombination linked TRBV19 to TRBJ2-3; the D gene cannot be resolved reliably. This TCR derives from a woman in her late teens or twenties who had recovered from COVID-19. The sequenced sample was PBMCs or T cells enriched from blood (not recorded which). The DNA sequence is as follows: TGTGCCAGTACTGGGCTACGCACAGATACGCAGTATTTT. The resulting protein is CASTGLRTDTQYF.